Listed below are T cell receptor beta chains from one sample, sequenced in a study of shared clonotypes between healthy human individuals. Profiled with immunoSEQ multiplex PCR; TCRdb holds only in-frame clones, not every one. Of about half a million clones detected, around 80% appear once; the ten largest clones hold 9.5% to 15%. The source material was PBMCs. The receptors here all came from a woman aged 40 to 55 in good health. Some clones in this sample may be carry-over from other donors' samples. Each CDR3 is given without its conserved first and last residue. Fields, in order: V gene, CDR3 length, J gene, CDR3 protein.

>TRBV28|13|TRBJ1-4
ASSLRSGAREKLF
>TRBV6-5|13|TRBJ2-2
ASSYWDTRTGELF
>TRBV4-2|14|TRBJ2-3
ASSQWGRSNTDTQY
>TRBV10-3|9|TRBJ2-5
AIQTGETQY
>TRBV5-1|14|TRBJ2-2
ASALNRDRNTGELF
>TRBV10-2|12|TRBJ1-5
ASSESTGDQPQH
>TRBV9|10|TRBJ1-2
ASSSEGVGYT
>TRBV5-6|13|TRBJ1-1
ASSTAYTGNTEAF
>TRBV6-1|11|TRBJ1-2
ASTQRGNYGYT
>TRBV5-4|13|TRBJ2-3
ASSAGSGPTDTQY
>TRBV28|11|TRBJ1-2
ASSLTSTYGYT
>TRBV7-8|12|TRBJ1-5
ASSFRFRDQPQH
>TRBV5-1|13|TRBJ1-5
ASSLDGGEEQPQH
>TRBV28|12|TRBJ2-1
ASSAPSSYNEQF
>TRBV4-2|13|TRBJ1-3
ASSQEGHSGNTIY
>TRBV5-6|13|TRBJ1-4
ASSTQGATNEKLF
>TRBV19|11|TRBJ2-7
ASSAPGTYEQY
>TRBV5-1|13|TRBJ2-1
ASSLESMGNNEQF
>TRBV7-3|12|TRBJ2-3
ASSYSGRSDTQY
>TRBV9|13|TRBJ2-1
ASSPTVSSYNEQF
>TRBV19|13|TRBJ2-7
ASSIGRGRSYEQY
>TRBV5-1|11|TRBJ2-5
ASSRAGGETQY
>TRBV7-2|12|TRBJ2-3
ASSLDGPADTQY
>TRBV4-2|17|TRBJ2-1
ASSLPSPLAASSYNEQF
>TRBV5-1|12|TRBJ2-1
ASGQLAGGAEQF
>TRBV6-5|9|TRBJ2-3
ASTVGDTQY
>TRBV10-3|13|TRBJ1-1
AISDGQGSGTEAF
>TRBV4-2|15|TRBJ2-5
ASSQDPDRARGETQY
>TRBV15|13|TRBJ1-5
ATSGPPLNMRAQH
>TRBV2|13|TRBJ1-2
ASSEAAGGYYGYT
>TRBV7-3|13|TRBJ2-1
ASSLVGTRGNEQF
>TRBV5-8|14|TRBJ1-5
ASSLRSGSSNQPQH
>TRBV30|11|TRBJ1-3
AWSGFSGNTIY
>TRBV9|11|TRBJ2-5
ASSVAQQETQY
>TRBV19|12|TRBJ2-1
ASIGTSGNNEQF
>TRBV11-3|12|TRBJ2-5
ASSLASGGETQY
>TRBV7-8|14|TRBJ2-1
ASSLGAGQGYNEQF
>TRBV5-1|14|TRBJ1-1
ASSLEGGRRNTEAF
>TRBV6-5|12|TRBJ2-1
ASTSPSEDNEQF
>TRBV30|11|TRBJ1-5
AWSGGPNQPQH
>TRBV14|13|TRBJ2-3
ASSPWTGSPDTQY
>TRBV7-8|14|TRBJ2-7
ASSPWTGTGTYEQY
>TRBV15|13|TRBJ2-3
ATSTSLAGGDTQY
>TRBV7-3|14|TRBJ2-3
ASSLTGGGGTDTQY
>TRBV27|12|TRBJ2-2
ASSFSYSTGELF
>TRBV6-1|11|TRBJ2-3
ASSLDRADTQY
>TRBV5-4|16|TRBJ2-3
ASSLVLAGGPGTDTQY
>TRBV9|13|TRBJ1-3
ASSVAPGSGNTIY
>TRBV11-2|11|TRBJ1-3
ASSLSPENTIY
>TRBV5-4|12|TRBJ2-3
ASGLAGAIDTQY
>TRBV28|15|TRBJ2-7
ASSLRTGLARTYEQY
>TRBV15|14|TRBJ1-2
ATSRRRTDRGHGYT
>TRBV30|14|TRBJ1-6
AWSIGAGANNSPLH
>TRBV9|13|TRBJ1-3
ASSVRTGDGNTIY